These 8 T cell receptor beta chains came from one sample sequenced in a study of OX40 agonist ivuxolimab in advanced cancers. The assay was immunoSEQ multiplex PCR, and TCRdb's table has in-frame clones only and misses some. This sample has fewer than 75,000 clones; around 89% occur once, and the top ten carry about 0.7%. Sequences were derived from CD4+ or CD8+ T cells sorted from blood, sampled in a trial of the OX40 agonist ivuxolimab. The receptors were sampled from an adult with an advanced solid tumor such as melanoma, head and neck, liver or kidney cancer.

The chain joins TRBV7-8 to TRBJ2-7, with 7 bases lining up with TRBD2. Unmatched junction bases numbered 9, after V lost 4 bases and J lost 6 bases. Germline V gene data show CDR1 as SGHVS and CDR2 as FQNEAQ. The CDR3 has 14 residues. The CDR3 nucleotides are TGTGCCAGCAGCTCCGGGACTACCGCGAGCGAGCAGTACTTC. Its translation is CASSSGTTASEQYF.

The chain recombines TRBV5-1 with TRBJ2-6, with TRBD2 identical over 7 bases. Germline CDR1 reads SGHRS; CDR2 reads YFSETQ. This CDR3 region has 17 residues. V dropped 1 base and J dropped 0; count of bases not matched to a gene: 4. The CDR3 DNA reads TGCGCCAGCAGCTTGCCGGGACTATCCTCTGGGGCCAACGTCCTGACTTTC. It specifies CASSLPGLSSGANVLTF.

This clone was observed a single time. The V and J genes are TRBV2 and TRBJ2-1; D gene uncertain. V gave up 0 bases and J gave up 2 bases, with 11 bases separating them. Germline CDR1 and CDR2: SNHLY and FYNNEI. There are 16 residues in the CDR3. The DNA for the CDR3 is TGTGCCAGCAGTGAAGCCAAAGGTTTGACCTACAATGAGCAGTTCTTC. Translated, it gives CASSEAKGLTYNEQFF.

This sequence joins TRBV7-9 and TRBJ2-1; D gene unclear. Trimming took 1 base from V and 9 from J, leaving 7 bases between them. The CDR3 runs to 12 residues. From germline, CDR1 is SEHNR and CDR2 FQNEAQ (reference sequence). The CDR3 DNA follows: TGTGCCAGCAGCTTAGGTCGCGGTGAGCAGTTCTTC. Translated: CASSLGRGEQFF. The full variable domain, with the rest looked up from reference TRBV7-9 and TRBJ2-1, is DTGVSQNPRHKITKRGQNVTFRCDPISEHNRLYWYRQTLGQGPEFLTYFQNEAQLEKSRLLSDRFSAERPKGSFSTLEIQRTEQGDSAMYLCASSLGRGEQFFGPGTRLTVL.

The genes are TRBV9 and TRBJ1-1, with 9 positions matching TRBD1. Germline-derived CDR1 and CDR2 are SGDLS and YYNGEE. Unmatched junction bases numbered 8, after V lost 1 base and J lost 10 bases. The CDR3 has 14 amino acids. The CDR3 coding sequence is TGTGCCAGCAGCGTATTTGGGGAGGGACAGGGAGCTTTCTTT. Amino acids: CASSVFGEGQGAFF.

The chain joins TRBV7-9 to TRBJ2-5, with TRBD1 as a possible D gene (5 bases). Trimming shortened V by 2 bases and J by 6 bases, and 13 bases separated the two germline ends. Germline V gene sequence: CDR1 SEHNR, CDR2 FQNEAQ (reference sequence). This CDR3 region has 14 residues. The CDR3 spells CASSLSRVDQTQYF. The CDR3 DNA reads TGTGCCAGCAGCTTAAGCAGGGTGGACCAGACCCAGTACTTC.

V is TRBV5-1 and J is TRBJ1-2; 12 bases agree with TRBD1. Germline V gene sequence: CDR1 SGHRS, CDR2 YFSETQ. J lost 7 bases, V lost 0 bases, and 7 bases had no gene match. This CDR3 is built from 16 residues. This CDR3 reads CASSLVTGTGGTGYTF. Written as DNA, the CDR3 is TGCGCCAGCAGCTTGGTTACCGGGACAGGGGGCACTGGCTACACCTTC.

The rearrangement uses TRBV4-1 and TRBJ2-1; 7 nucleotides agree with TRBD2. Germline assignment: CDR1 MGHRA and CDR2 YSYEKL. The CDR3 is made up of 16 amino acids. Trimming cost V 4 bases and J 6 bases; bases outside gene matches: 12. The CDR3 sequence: CASSRALAAPGNEQFF. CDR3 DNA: TGCGCCAGCAGCCGCGCTCTAGCGGCCCCCGGCAATGAGCAGTTCTTC.